This T cell receptor beta chain was sequenced for a study of shared clonotypes between healthy human individuals. Study outcomes and limitations: Clonotypes that were shared across a few donors made up about 4.5% of naive CD4 clonotypes.

For this clone: The antigen is unknown.

Genomic DNA from each subset was divided evenly over several immunoSEQ plates. Clones were sequenced by immunoSEQ multiplex PCR, and TCRdb holds only the in-frame ones, with some missing. The profile covers about 2.4 million clones, with 80% to 95% appearing a single time and more than 0.35% taken by the ten largest. CDR3 length: 15 amino acids. The V gene lost 5 bases and the J gene lost 5 bases, with 18 bases spanning the gap. The germline V gene encodes CDR1 SEHNR and CDR2 FQNEAQ (reference sequence). J is TRBJ2-5 and V is TRBV7-9; D is perhaps TRBD1 (8 bases). This clonotype was obtained from a man aged 18 to 30 in good health. Some clones in this sample may be carry-over from other donors' samples. Material for sequencing was naive CD4+ T cells from PBMCs. The subset is: CD45RA+ positively selected. Here the CDR3 reads CASSLGQGGSETQYF. CDR3 in DNA: TGTGCCAGCAGCCTTGGACAGGGCGGGAGCGAGACCCAGTACTTC.